What follows is one TCR beta chain and its context. This CDR3 has 12 residues. CDR1 is ENHRY and CDR2 is SYGVKD in the germline V gene. V lost 2 bases to trimming and J lost 4 bases, with 5 bases between them. This record belongs to a study of blood T cell repertoires in COVID-19. Whole-study context: From T cells, B-cell-depleted T cells, or PBMCs came the material, which was cDNA or gDNA.

Per the authors' pipeline: It was from reference gene primer amplification that nucleated cell counts were estimated. Repertoires were generated with immunoSEQ multiplex PCR, while TCRdb's copy carries only in-frame clones and drops some. The DNA was the basis for D and trimming; V, J and clone size are from that table. The sample has roughly 120,000 clones, roughly nine tenths seen once. The sequencing sample was made of peripheral blood. The sequence was collected from a human donor with active COVID-19. The donor label of this sample is uncertain. V gene TRBV10-3 combines with J gene TRBJ1-2, with D hard to call. The CDR3 nucleotides read TGTGCCATCAGTGAGGGCAGCTATGGCTACACCTTC. It encodes CAISEGSYGYTF.